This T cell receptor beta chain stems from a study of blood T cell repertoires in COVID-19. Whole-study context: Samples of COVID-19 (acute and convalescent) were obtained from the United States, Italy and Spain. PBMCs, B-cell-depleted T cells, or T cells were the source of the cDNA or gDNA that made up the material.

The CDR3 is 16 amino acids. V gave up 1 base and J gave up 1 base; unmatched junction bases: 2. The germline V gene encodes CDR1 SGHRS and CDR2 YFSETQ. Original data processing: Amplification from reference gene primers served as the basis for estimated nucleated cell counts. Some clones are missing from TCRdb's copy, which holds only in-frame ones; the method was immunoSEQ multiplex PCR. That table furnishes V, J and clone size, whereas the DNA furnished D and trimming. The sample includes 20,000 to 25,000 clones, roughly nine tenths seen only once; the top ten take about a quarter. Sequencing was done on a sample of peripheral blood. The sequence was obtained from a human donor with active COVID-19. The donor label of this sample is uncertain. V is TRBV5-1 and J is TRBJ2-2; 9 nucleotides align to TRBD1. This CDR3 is CASSLRDRVNTGELFF. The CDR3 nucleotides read TGCGCCAGCAGCTTGCGGGACAGGGTGAACACCGGGGAGCTGTTTTTT.